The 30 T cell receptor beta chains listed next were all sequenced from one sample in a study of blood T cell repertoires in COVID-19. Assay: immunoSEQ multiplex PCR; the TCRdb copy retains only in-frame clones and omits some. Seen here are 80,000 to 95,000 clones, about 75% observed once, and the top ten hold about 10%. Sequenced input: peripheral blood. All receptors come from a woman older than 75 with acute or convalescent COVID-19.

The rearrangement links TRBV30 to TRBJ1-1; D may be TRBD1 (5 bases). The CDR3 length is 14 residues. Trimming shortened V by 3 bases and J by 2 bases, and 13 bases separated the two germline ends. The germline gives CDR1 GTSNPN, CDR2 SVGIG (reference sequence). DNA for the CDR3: TGTGCCTGGAGGCCCGACAGTCTCAACACTGAAGCTTTCTTT. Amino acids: CAWRPDSLNTEAFF.

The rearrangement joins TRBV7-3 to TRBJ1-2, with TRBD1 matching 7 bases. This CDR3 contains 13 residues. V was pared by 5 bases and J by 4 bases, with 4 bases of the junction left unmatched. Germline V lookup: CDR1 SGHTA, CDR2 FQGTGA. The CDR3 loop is CASSQGDSYGYTF. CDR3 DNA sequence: TGTGCCAGCAGCCAAGGGGACAGCTATGGCTACACCTTC.

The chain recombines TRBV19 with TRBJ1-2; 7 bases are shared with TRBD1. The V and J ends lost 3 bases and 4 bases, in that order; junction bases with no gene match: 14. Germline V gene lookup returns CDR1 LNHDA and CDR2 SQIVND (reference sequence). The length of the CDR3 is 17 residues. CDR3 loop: CASSIFSRRGATYGYTF. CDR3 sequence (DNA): TGTGCCAGTAGTATCTTTTCTCGCAGGGGGGCAACCTATGGCTACACCTTC.

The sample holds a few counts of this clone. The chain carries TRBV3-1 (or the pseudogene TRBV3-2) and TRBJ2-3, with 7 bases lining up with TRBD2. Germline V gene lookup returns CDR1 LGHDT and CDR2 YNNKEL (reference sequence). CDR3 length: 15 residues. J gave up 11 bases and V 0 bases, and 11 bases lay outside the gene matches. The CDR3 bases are TGTGCCAGCAGCCAAGATGTTGTAGCGGGCTGCGAGCAGTATTTT. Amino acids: CASSQDVVAGCEQYF.

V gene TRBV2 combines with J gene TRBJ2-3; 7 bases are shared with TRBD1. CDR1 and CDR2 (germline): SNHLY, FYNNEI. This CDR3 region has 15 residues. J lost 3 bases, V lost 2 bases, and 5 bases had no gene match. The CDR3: CASSESDRQTDTQYF. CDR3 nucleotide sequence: TGTGCCAGCAGTGAATCGGACAGGCAAACAGATACGCAGTATTTT. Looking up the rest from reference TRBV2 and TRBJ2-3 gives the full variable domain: EPEVTQTPSHQVTQMGQEVILRCVPISNHLYFYWYRQILGQKVEFLVSFYNNEISEKSEIFDDQFSVERPDGSNFTLKIRSTKLEDSAMYFCASSESDRQTDTQYFGPGTRLTVL.

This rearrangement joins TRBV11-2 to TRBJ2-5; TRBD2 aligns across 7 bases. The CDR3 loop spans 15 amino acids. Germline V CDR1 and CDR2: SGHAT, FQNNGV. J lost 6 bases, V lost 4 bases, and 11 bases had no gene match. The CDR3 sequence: CASSSGGVGEKTQYF. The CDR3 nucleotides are TGTGCCAGCAGCTCTGGGGGGGTAGGGGAAAAGACCCAGTACTTC.

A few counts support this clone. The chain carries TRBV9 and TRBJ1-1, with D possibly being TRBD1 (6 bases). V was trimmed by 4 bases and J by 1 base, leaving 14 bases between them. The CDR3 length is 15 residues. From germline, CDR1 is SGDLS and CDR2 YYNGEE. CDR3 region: CASSPGGAANTEAFF. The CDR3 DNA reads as TGTGCCAGCAGCCCGGGGGGGGCGGCGAACACTGAAGCTTTCTTT.

As DNA, the CDR3 is TGTGCCAGCAGTCCCCGACAAATCAATCAGCCCCAGCATTTT. This encodes CASSPRQINQPQHF. The chain recombines TRBV6-5 with TRBJ1-5; D not certain. V lost 5 bases and J lost 3, with 11 bases in between. Germline lookup yields CDR1 MNHEY and CDR2 SVGAGI. This CDR3 has 14 amino acids.

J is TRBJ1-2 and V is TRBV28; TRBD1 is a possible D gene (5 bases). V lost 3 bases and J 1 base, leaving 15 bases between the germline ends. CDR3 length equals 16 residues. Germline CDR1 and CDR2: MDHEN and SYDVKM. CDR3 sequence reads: CASSFGAGSINYGYTF. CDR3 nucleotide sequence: TGTGCCAGCAGTTTTGGGGCGGGGTCCATTAACTATGGCTACACCTTC.

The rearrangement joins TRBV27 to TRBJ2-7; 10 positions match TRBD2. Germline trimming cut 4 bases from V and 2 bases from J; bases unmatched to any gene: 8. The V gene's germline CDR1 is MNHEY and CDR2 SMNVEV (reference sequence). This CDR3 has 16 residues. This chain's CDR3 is CASSSRGSGRAYEQYF. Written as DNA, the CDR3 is TGTGCCAGCAGTTCCCGGGGGAGCGGGAGGGCCTACGAGCAGTACTTC.

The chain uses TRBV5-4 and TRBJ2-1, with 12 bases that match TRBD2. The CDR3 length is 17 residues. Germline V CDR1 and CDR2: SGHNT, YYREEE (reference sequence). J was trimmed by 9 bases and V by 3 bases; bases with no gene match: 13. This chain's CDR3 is CASSYRASGGAVSEQFF. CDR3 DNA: TGTGCCAGCAGCTATAGGGCTAGCGGGGGGGCCGTGAGTGAGCAGTTCTTC.

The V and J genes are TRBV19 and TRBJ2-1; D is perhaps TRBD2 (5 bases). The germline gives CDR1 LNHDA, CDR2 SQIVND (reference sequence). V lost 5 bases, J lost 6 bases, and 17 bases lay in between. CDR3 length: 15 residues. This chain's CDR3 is CASSSRTARLNEQFF. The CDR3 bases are TGTGCCAGTAGTTCCCGGACTGCTCGGCTCAATGAGCAGTTCTTC. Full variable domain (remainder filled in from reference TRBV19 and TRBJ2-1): DGGITQSPKYLFRKEGQNVTLSCEQNLNHDAMYWYRQDPGQGLRLIYYSQIVNDFQKGDIAEGYSVSREKKESFPLTVTSAQKNPTAFYLCASSSRTARLNEQFFGPGTRLTVL.

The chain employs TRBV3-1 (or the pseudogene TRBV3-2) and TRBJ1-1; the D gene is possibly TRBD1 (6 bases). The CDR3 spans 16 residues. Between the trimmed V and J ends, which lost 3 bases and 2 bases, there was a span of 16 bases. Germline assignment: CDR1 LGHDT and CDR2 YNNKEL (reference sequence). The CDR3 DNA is TGTGCCAGCAGCCATTCGGGAAGGGGGATCAACACTGAAGCTTTCTTT. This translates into CASSHSGRGINTEAFF.

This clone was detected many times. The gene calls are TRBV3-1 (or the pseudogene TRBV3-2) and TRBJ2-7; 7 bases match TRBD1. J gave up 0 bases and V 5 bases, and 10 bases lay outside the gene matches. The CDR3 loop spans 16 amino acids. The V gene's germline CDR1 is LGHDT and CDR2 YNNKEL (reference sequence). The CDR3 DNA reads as TGTGCCAGCAGCTCATACAGGGGAATTGCCTCCTACGAGCAGTACTTC. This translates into CASSSYRGIASYEQYF.

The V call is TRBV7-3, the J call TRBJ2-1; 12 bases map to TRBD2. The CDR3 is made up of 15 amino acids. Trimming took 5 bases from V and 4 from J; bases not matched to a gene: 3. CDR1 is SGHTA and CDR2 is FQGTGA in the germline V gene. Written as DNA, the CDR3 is TGTGCCAGCAGCCCGACTAGCGGGGGATACAATGAGCAGTTCTTC. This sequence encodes CASSPTSGGYNEQFF.

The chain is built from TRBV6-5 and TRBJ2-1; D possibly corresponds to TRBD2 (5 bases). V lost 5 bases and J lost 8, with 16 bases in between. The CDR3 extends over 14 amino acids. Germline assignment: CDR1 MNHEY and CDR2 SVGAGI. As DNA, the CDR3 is TGTGCCAGCAGTACTAGGAGGCCTAAGGATGAGCAGTTCTTC. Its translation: CASSTRRPKDEQFF.

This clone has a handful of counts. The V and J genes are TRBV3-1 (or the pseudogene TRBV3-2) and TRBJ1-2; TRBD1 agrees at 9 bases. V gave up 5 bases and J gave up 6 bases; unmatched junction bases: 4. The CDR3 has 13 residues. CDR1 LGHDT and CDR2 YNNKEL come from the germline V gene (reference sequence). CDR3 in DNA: TGTGCCAGCAGCTACGGGACAGGGAATGGCTACACCTTC. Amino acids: CASSYGTGNGYTF.

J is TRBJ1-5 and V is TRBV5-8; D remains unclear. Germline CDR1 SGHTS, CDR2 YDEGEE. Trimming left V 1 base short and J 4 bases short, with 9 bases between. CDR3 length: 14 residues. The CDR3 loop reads CASSLRPGNQPQHF. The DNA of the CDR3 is TGTGCCAGCAGCTTGCGGCCAGGAAATCAGCCCCAGCATTTT.

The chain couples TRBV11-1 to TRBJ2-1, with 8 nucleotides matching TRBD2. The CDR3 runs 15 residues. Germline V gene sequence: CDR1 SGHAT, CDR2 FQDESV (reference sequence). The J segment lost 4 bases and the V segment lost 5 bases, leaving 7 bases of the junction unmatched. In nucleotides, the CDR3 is TGTGCCAGCAGCGACACTAGCGGAAGATACAATGAGCAGTTCTTC. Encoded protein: CASSDTSGRYNEQFF. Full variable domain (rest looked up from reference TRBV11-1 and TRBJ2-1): EAEVAQSPRYKITEKSQAVAFWCDPISGHATLYWYRQILGQGPELLVQFQDESVVDDSQLPKDRFSAERLKGVDSTLKIQPAELGDSAMYLCASSDTSGRYNEQFFGPGTRLTVL.

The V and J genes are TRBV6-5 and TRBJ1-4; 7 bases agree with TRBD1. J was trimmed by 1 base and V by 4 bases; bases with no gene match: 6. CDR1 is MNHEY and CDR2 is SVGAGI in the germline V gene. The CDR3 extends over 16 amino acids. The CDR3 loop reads CASSSPQGLTNEKLFF. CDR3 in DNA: TGTGCCAGCAGTTCGCCACAGGGGTTAACTAATGAAAAACTGTTTTTT.

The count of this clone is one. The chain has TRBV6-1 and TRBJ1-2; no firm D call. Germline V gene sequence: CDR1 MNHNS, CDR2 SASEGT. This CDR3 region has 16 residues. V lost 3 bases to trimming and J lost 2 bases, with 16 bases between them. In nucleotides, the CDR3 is TGTGCCAGCAGTGATAACTGGGGATGGGAGAACTATGGCTACACCTTC. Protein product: CASSDNWGWENYGYTF.

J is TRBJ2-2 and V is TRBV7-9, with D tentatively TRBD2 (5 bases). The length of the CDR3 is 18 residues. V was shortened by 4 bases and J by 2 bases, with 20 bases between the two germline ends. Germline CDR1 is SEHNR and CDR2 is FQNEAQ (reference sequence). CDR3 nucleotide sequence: TGTGCCAGCAGCTACCCCTCCATAGCGTCCGCTAACACCGGGGAGCTGTTTTTT. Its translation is CASSYPSIASANTGELFF.

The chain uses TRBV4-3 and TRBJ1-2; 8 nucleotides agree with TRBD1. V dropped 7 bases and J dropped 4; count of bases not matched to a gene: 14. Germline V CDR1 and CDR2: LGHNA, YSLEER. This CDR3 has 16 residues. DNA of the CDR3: TGCGCCAGCACTCCCGACAGGGGAAATCCCCTCTATGGCTACACCTTC. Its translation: CASTPDRGNPLYGYTF.

The CDR3: CAWTAASNQPQHF. The CDR3 nucleotides are TGTGCCTGGACCGCGGCGAGCAATCAGCCCCAGCATTTT. J is TRBJ1-5 and V is TRBV30; D gene uncertain. V lost 4 bases and J 1 base, leaving 8 bases between the germline ends. From germline, CDR1 is GTSNPN and CDR2 SVGIG (reference sequence). CDR3 length: 13 residues. The full variable domain, rest sourced from reference TRBV30 and TRBJ1-5, is SQTIHQWPATLVQPVGSPLSLECTVEGTSNPNLYWYRQAAGRGLQLLFYSVGIGQISSEVPQNLSASRPQDRQFILSSKKLLLSDSGFYLCAWTAASNQPQHFGDGTRLSIL.

The CDR3 sequence is CASSLWGADTQYF. DNA for the CDR3: TGTGCCAGCAGTTTATGGGGCGCAGATACGCAGTATTTT. This sequence joins TRBV12-3 or TRBV12-4 and TRBJ2-3, with D maybe TRBD1 (5 bases). The CDR3 runs 13 residues. The ends were cut back, 2 bases at V and 4 bases at J, with 7 bases in the middle.

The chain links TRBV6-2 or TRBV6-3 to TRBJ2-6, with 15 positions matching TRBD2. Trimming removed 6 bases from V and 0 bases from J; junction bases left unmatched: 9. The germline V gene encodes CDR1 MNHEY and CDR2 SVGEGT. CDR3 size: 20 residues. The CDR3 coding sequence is TGTGCCAGCAGCCCGGGACTAGCGGGAGGCGCAGACTCTGGGGCCAACGTCCTGACTTTC. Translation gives CASSPGLAGGADSGANVLTF.

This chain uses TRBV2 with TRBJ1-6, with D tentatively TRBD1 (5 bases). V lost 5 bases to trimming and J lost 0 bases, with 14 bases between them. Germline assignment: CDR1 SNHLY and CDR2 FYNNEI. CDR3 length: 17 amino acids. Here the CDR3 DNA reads TGTGCCAGCAGTCGGGGGTCTCCGAGCTCCTATAATTCACCCCTCCACTTT. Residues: CASSRGSPSSYNSPLHF.

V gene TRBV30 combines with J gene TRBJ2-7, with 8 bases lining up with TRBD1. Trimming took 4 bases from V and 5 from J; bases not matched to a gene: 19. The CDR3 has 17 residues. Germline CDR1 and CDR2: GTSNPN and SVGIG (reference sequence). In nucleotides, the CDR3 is TGTGCCTGGAAAAGGGACAGGTCGAAAACTTATAACCACGAGCAGTACTTC. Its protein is CAWKRDRSKTYNHEQYF.

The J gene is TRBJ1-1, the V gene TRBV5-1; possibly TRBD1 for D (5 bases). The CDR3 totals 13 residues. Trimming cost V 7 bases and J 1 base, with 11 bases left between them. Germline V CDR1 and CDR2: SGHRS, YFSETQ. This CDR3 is CASRAGKNTEAFF. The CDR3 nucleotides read TGCGCCAGCCGGGCAGGGAAGAACACTGAAGCTTTCTTT.

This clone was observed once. The CDR3 DNA reads as TGTGCCAGCAGTTTGACTCCCTGGGAGCAGTTCTTC. This codes for CASSLTPWEQFF. This chain joins TRBV28 and TRBJ2-1; D gene ambiguous. Germline V lookup: CDR1 MDHEN, CDR2 SYDVKM. CDR3 length equals 12 residues. V dropped 3 bases and J dropped 10 bases, with 10 bases sitting between them.